The 14 T cell receptor beta chains below were found in one sample sequenced in a study of blood T cell repertoires in COVID-19. The protocol was immunoSEQ multiplex PCR, while the TCRdb copy is restricted to in-frame clones and leaves out a portion. The data contain about 260,000 clones, more than 70% of them singletons. Sequencing used peripheral blood. These receptors originate from a woman in her 30s with COVID-19, enrolled during active disease.

The chain carries TRBV3-1 (or the pseudogene TRBV3-2) and TRBJ1-6; TRBD1 is a possible D gene (5 bases). CDR1 LGHDT and CDR2 YNNKEL come from the germline V gene (reference sequence). V lost 2 bases, J lost 4 bases, and 15 bases lay in between. The CDR3 contains 17 residues. CDR3 sequence (DNA): TGTGCCAGCAGCCAAAGTAGGCCAGGGACTTATAATTCACCCCTCCACTTT. Protein sequence: CASSQSRPGTYNSPLHF.

V usage is TRBV27 and J usage is TRBJ2-1; 10 nucleotides align to TRBD1. The junction had 7 bases not matched to a gene; V was cut back by 5 bases and J by 6 bases. This CDR3 is 15 amino acids long. In germline, CDR1 is MNHEY, CDR2 SMNVEV (reference sequence). CDR3 region: CASSPRTGGSNEQFF. The DNA of the CDR3 is TGTGCCAGCAGTCCACGGACAGGGGGAAGCAATGAGCAGTTCTTC.

The chain has TRBV19 and TRBJ2-7; 10 bases map to TRBD1. The CDR3 sequence is 16 residues long. Trimming took 3 bases from V and 3 from J; bases not matched to a gene: 8. Germline V gene data show CDR1 as LNHDA and CDR2 as SQIVND (reference sequence). CDR3 nucleotide sequence: TGTGCCAGTAGTATCTTAACCGGGACAGGGGTCTACGAGCAGTACTTC. It codes for CASSILTGTGVYEQYF. Full variable domain (rest looked up from reference TRBV19 and TRBJ2-7): DGGITQSPKYLFRKEGQNVTLSCEQNLNHDAMYWYRQDPGQGLRLIYYSQIVNDFQKGDIAEGYSVSREKKESFPLTVTSAQKNPTAFYLCASSILTGTGVYEQYFGPGTRLTVT.

This clone appeared a single time. The gene calls are TRBV27 and TRBJ2-3, with D possibly TRBD1 on 5 matching bases. Trimming took 0 bases from V and 10 from J, leaving 11 bases between them. The germline gives CDR1 MNHEY, CDR2 SMNVEV (reference sequence). This CDR3 has 13 amino acids. Here the CDR3 DNA reads TGTGCCAGCAGTTTATCCCTAGGGGCAGCGCAGTATTTT. Its translation: CASSLSLGAAQYF.

This clone has just one count. The genes are TRBV4-1 and TRBJ2-1; D may be TRBD1 (6 bases). V was shortened by 0 bases and J by 10 bases, with 13 bases between the two germline ends. Per the germline V gene, CDR1 is MGHRA and CDR2 is YSYEKL. The CDR3 runs to 14 residues. CDR3 nucleotide sequence: TGCGCCAGCAGCCAAGATTGGGGAAGGGGGGAGCAGTTCTTC. Translating it yields CASSQDWGRGEQFF.

The chain recombines TRBV28 with TRBJ1-2; TRBD1 agrees at 7 bases. V shed 6 bases, J shed 4 bases, and the junction held 5 bases outside the gene matches. Germline-derived CDR1 and CDR2 are MDHEN and SYDVKM. CDR3 length: 13 residues. The CDR3 loop reads CASSLTGPYGYTF. CDR3 DNA sequence: TGTGCCAGCAGCTTGACAGGGCCCTATGGCTACACCTTC.

This clone was seen only once. The chain uses TRBV2 and TRBJ2-2; 10 bases agree with TRBD1. The junction had 10 bases not matched to a gene; V was cut back by 6 bases and J by 6 bases. Germline V gene data show CDR1 as SNHLY and CDR2 as FYNNEI. CDR3 size: 16 residues. This CDR3 is CASSPPGTGVSGELFF. CDR3 in DNA: TGTGCCAGCAGCCCTCCCGGGACAGGGGTATCCGGGGAGCTGTTTTTT. Filled out from reference TRBV2 and TRBJ2-2, the complete variable domain reads EPEVTQTPSHQVTQMGQEVILRCVPISNHLYFYWYRQILGQKVEFLVSFYNNEISEKSEIFDDQFSVERPDGSNFTLKIRSTKLEDSAMYFCASSPPGTGVSGELFFGEGSRLTVL.

This clone has only one observation. The J gene is TRBJ2-7, the V gene TRBV7-6, with TRBD1 matching 8 bases. V shed 8 bases and J 3 bases; nucleotides not matched to a gene: 6. There are 13 residues in the CDR3. Per germline, CDR1 SGHVS and CDR2 FNYEAQ. CDR3: CASGTGGFYEQYF. Here the CDR3 DNA reads TGTGCCAGCGGGACAGGTGGTTTCTACGAGCAGTACTTC.

The gene calls are TRBV10-2 and TRBJ2-3; 9 nucleotides agree with TRBD1. The ends lost 8 bases at V and 4 bases at J; junction bases unmatched: 13. CDR3 length: 16 residues. Germline CDR1 WSHSY, CDR2 SAAADI. This chain's CDR3 is CASLIRTGALADTQYF. DNA for the CDR3: TGCGCCAGCCTAATCCGGACAGGGGCACTAGCAGATACGCAGTATTTT.

This chain connects TRBV19 to TRBJ1-1, with 7 nucleotides matching TRBD1. The germline V gene has CDR1 LNHDA and CDR2 SQIVND (reference sequence). The V gene end was trimmed by 3 bases and the J gene end by 3 bases; junction bases not matched to a gene: 7. The CDR3 contains 15 residues. The CDR3 spells CASSMSPGGYTEAFF. The CDR3 region has the DNA TGTGCCAGTAGTATGTCCCCAGGGGGGTACACTGAAGCTTTCTTT.

The rearrangement links TRBV19 to TRBJ2-7, with 9 bases lining up with TRBD1. The V segment lost 6 bases and the J segment 6 bases; nucleotides outside the gene matches: 9. The germline CDR1 and CDR2 sequences are LNHDA and SQIVND (reference sequence). The CDR3 has 14 residues. The CDR3 region has the DNA TGTGCCAGTAGGACGACAATGACAGGGGGCGAGCAGTACTTC. Its translation is CASRTTMTGGEQYF.

The genes are TRBV28 and TRBJ2-3; no reliable D call. The CDR3 runs 13 residues. Trimming cost V 5 bases and J 4 bases, with 10 bases left between them. Germline-derived CDR1 and CDR2 are MDHEN and SYDVKM. CDR3: CASSVPVSDTQYF. The CDR3 DNA is TGTGCCAGCAGTGTCCCGGTCTCAGATACGCAGTATTTT.

This clone is a singleton in its sample. This chain uses TRBV6-5 with TRBJ2-2, with 8 bases identical to TRBD1. The CDR3 totals 14 residues. Trimming removed 6 bases from V and 6 bases from J; junction bases left unmatched: 6. Germline assignment: CDR1 MNHEY and CDR2 SVGAGI. CDR3 residues: CASRGTGKAGELFF. The CDR3, as DNA: TGTGCCAGCAGGGGGACAGGCAAAGCCGGGGAGCTGTTTTTT.

This clone showed up just once. The V gene is TRBV5-4, the J gene TRBJ1-1; D call uncertain. V was trimmed by 5 bases and J by 6 bases, leaving 14 bases between them. The CDR3 loop spans 13 amino acids. Germline values: CDR1 SGHNT, CDR2 YYREEE (reference sequence). CDR3 nucleotides: TGTGCCAGCAGTCCTGCAATTGACTCTGAAGCTTTCTTT. It codes for CASSPAIDSEAFF.